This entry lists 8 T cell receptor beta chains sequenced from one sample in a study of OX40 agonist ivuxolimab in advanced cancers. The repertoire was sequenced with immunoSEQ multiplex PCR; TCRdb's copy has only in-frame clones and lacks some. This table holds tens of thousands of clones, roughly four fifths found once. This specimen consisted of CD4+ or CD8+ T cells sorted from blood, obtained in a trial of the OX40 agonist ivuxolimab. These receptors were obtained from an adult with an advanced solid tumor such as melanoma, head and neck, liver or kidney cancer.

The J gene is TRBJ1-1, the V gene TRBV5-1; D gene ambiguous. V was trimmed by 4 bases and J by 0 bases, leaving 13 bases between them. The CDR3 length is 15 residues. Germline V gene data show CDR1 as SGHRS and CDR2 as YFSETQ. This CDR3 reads CASSKERSLNTEAFF. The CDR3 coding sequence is TGCGCCAGCAGCAAGGAGCGCTCATTGAACACTGAAGCTTTCTTT.

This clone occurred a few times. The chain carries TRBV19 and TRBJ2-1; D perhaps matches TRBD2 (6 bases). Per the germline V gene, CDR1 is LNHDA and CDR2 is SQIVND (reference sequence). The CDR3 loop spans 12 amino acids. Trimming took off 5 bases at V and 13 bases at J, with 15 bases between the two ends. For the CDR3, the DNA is TGTGCCAGTAGTGTAGTCGGGACTCAACAGTTCTTC. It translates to CASSVVGTQQFF.

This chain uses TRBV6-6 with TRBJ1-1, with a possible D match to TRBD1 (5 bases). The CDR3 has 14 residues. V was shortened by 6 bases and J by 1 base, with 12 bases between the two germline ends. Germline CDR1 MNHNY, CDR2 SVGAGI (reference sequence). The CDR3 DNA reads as TGTGCCAGCAGCGCATACAGGAGGAACACTGAAGCTTTCTTT. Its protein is CASSAYRRNTEAFF.

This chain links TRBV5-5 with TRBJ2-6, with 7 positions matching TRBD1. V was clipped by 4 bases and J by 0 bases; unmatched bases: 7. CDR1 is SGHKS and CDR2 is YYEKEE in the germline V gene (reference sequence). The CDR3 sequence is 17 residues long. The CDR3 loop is CASSIRTGLSGANVLTF. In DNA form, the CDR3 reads TGTGCCAGCAGCATCCGGACAGGCCTCTCTGGGGCCAACGTCCTGACTTTC.

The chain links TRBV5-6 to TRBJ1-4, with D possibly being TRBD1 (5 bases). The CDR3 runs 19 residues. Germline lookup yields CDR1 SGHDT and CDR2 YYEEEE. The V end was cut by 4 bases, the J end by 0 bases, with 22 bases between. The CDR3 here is CASSVRDPAKRATNEKLFF. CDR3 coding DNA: TGTGCCAGCAGCGTAAGGGACCCTGCGAAAAGGGCAACTAATGAAAAACTGTTTTTT.

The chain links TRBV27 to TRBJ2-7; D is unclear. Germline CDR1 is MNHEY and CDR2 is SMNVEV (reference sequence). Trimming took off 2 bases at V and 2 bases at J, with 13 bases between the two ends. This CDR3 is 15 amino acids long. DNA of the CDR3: TGTGCCAGCAGTTTAGCCGGGCAGGAGACCTACGAGCAGTACTTC. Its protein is CASSLAGQETYEQYF.

The CDR3 bases are TGTGCCAGCAGCCCCGACAGGGCATATAATGAAAAACTGTTTTTT. Translation: CASSPDRAYNEKLFF. This rearrangement joins TRBV6-6 to TRBJ1-4; the match to TRBD1 covers 7 bases. The CDR3 runs to 15 residues. V lost 6 bases and J lost 4; bases outside the gene matches: 8. Germline loops: CDR1 MNHNY, CDR2 SVGAGI (reference sequence).

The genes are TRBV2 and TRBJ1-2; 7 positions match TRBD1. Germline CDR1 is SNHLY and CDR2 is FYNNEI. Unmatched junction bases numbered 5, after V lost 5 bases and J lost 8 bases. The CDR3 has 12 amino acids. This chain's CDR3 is CASSSGGLGYTF. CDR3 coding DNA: TGTGCCAGCAGTTCAGGGGGATTGGGCTACACCTTC.